This T cell receptor beta chain came from a study of blood T cell repertoires in COVID-19 (dated by TCRdb to between 2020 and 2021). General notes on the study: Samples covering the acute and convalescent phases of COVID-19 were provided by collaborators in the United States, Italy and Spain. The material from the prospective study consisted of cDNA or gDNA derived from T cells, B-cell-depleted T cells, or PBMCs. Subjects who had been exposed to COVID-19, were actively infected with it, or had recovered from it provided the deeply sampled blood TCRbeta repertoires that made up the dataset. The repertoires were released in a freely available public database meant as a resource for research on the immune response to SARS-CoV-2. The samples were drawn from the first 160 participants of the ongoing ImmuneRACE study and from roughly 1,300 subjects provided by 6 global collaborators. Nearly every sample came with metadata listing a de-identified subject ID, COVID-19 status, age in years and sex. Where HLA class I and class II types were available, the types were taken from metadata supplied by the sample provider, not from assay-based typing.

TCRbeta CDR3 regions were amplified from genomic DNA by means of the immunoSEQ Assay, a bias-controlled multiplex PCR. On the authors' methods: Nucleated cell counts per sample were estimated from amplification of reference gene primers within the assay. To quantify the absolute abundance of each unique TCRbeta CDR3 rearrangement, sequence reads were collapsed and filtered. For each sample, productive Simpson clonality was calculated by taking the square root of Simpson's diversity index across productive rearrangements. Sourced from immuneACCESS, this table was stored by TCRdb with only in-frame sequences that have V and J called. A share of the clones is absent; for the studies checked, an unresolved V gene accounts for under half, and the remainder has no known explanation. V and J calls and clone size are those listed in that table; D and trimming were worked out from the DNA. This sample gives under 110,000 clones in total; approximately 91% of them show up just once. Roughly 17% of the sample comes from the top ten.

Results and caveats for the whole study, not just this receptor: The quantity of clinical and demographic metadata differed by source and by participant and was supplied without curation.

At the junction V is shortened by 4 bases and J by 5 bases, with 11 bases in between. CDR1 ENHRY and CDR2 SYGVKD are derived from the germline V gene. Taken from cysteine to phenylalanine, the CDR3 has 13 residues. Only CDR3 DNA remains: 39 bases, in frame from the first base. A remark on this clone: Its antigen is unknown. No base quality values were provided; no much bigger clone lies one nucleotide off.

The collaborating institutions used their own protocols to collect whole blood in K2EDTA tubes. Collaborator samples were shipped for TCRbeta analysis as frozen whole blood, isolated PBMCs, or DNA extracted from either sample type. This chain joins TRBV10-3 to TRBJ1-2; a tentative D call is TRBD1 (5 bases match). The sequencing sample was made of peripheral blood. The sequence derives from a man between 45 and 60 years old with acute or convalescent COVID-19. The CDR3 loop reads CAISGGSRYGYTF. The DNA sequence reads TGTGCCATCAGTGGGGGCTCAAGATATGGCTACACCTTC.